This passage covers 27 T cell receptor beta chains from one sample sequenced in a study of TIL therapy for anti-PD-1-resistant metastatic lung cancer. The time point denotes: pre-treatment sample, taken before nivolumab and TIL therapy. Sequencing used immunoSEQ v3. Using immunoSEQ multiplex PCR, the repertoire was profiled, and TCRdb retains in-frame clones only, with some absent. Of 50,000 to 65,000 clones listed, roughly 66% are singletons. The sequences come from blood, collected at baseline. These receptors all stem from a person between 25 and 80 years old with non-small cell lung cancer.

This sequence joins TRBV9 and TRBJ2-2; TRBD2 matches at 7 bases. Germline V gene data show CDR1 as SGDLS and CDR2 as YYNGEE. The CDR3 is made up of 17 amino acids. V lost 4 bases, J lost 0 bases, and 9 bases stayed unmatched. The CDR3 loop is CASSLGPAGANTGELFF. The CDR3 DNA follows: TGTGCCAGCAGCCTCGGGCCCGCGGGAGCGAACACCGGGGAGCTGTTTTTT. The variable domain in full, completed from reference TRBV9 and TRBJ2-2, reads DSGVTQTPKHLITATGQRVTLRCSPRSGDLSVYWYQQSLDQGLQFLIQYYNGEERAKGNILERFSAQQFPDLHSELNLSSLELGDSALYFCASSLGPAGANTGELFFGEGSRLTVL.

This clone was observed a handful of times. The J gene is TRBJ2-2, the V gene TRBV7-3; D gene ambiguous. Trimming pared 4 bases from V and 4 bases from J, leaving 13 bases between. The CDR3 sequence is 15 residues long. The germline gives CDR1 SGHTA, CDR2 FQGTGA. The DNA for the CDR3 is TGTGCCAGCAGCTCAAATCCCACGACCACCGGGGAGCTGTTTTTT. As protein: CASSSNPTTTGELFF. The whole variable domain, remainder taken from reference TRBV7-3 and TRBJ2-2, is GAGVSQTPSNKVTEKGKYVELRCDPISGHTALYWYRQSLGQGPEFLIYFQGTGAADDSGLPNDRFFAVRPEGSVSTLKIQRTERGDSAVYLCASSSNPTTTGELFFGEGSRLTVL.

The table lists this clone with a few counts. The gene calls are TRBV7-2 and TRBJ1-5; D possibly corresponds to TRBD1 (6 bases). Looked up from germline, CDR1 is SGHTA and CDR2 is FQGNSA. The V end lost 5 bases, the J end lost 8 bases, and 13 bases lay between the germline ends. The CDR3 sequence is 13 residues long. CDR3 in amino acids: CASSPGGREPQHF. The DNA for the CDR3 is TGTGCCAGCAGCCCGGGGGGCAGGGAGCCCCAGCATTTT.

V usage is TRBV15 and J usage is TRBJ1-5, with D uncertain. Germline CDR1 LNHNV, CDR2 YYDKDF (reference sequence). The CDR3 covers 16 residues. The V end was cut by 0 bases, the J end by 8 bases, with 17 bases between. The CDR3 sequence is CATSRDYTGLEEPQHF. CDR3 nucleotides: TGTGCCACCAGCAGAGATTACACGGGCCTCGAGGAGCCCCAGCATTTT.

The count of this clone is one. The chain employs TRBV5-1 and TRBJ2-7, with D tentatively TRBD1 (6 bases). This CDR3 has 14 residues. With 2 bases removed from V and 0 bases from J, the gap between germline ends came to 9 bases. Germline values: CDR1 SGHRS, CDR2 YFSETQ. The CDR3 here is CASSFQGSSYEQYF. CDR3 DNA: TGCGCCAGCAGCTTTCAGGGGAGCTCCTACGAGCAGTACTTC. Complete variable domain (other parts from reference TRBV5-1 and TRBJ2-7): KAGVTQTPRYLIKTRGQQVTLSCSPISGHRSVSWYQQTPGQGLQFLFEYFSETQRNKGNFPGRFSGRQFSNSRSEMNVSTLELGDSALYLCASSFQGSSYEQYFGPGTRLTVT.

The rearrangement uses TRBV5-1 and TRBJ2-5; D perhaps matches TRBD1 (5 bases). The V gene lost 2 bases and the J gene lost 8 bases, with 13 bases spanning the gap. This CDR3 is 13 amino acids long. From germline, CDR1 is SGHRS and CDR2 YFSETQ. DNA for the CDR3: TGCGCCAGCAGCTTCGGATTGACAGTCACCCAGTACTTC. Its translation is CASSFGLTVTQYF.

This clone has a handful of counts. The rearrangement uses TRBV2 and TRBJ2-1; tentatively, D is TRBD2 (6 bases). Germline CDR1 is SNHLY and CDR2 is FYNNEI. The CDR3 is 14 residues long. V dropped 6 bases and J dropped 8 bases, with 17 bases sitting between them. CDR3 residues: CASRIGGTGDEQFF. In DNA form, the CDR3 reads TGTGCCAGCAGGATTGGCGGGACTGGGGATGAGCAGTTCTTC.

The genes are TRBV7-9 and TRBJ2-1; D unclear. Per germline, CDR1 SEHNR and CDR2 FQNEAQ (reference sequence). The CDR3 has 17 residues. The V end lost 5 bases, the J end lost 5 bases, and 22 bases lay between the germline ends. DNA for the CDR3: TGTGCCAGCAGCAGCTTCGGGCAAACAGAGAGCCACAATGAGCAGTTCTTC. Translating gives CASSSFGQTESHNEQFF.

The rearrangement links TRBV6-5 to TRBJ1-2; D not resolved. The CDR3 has 13 amino acids. The V gene lost 5 bases and the J gene lost 8 bases, with 15 bases spanning the gap. The germline V gene encodes CDR1 MNHEY and CDR2 SVGAGI. The CDR3 DNA reads as TGTGCCAGCAGTCTGAGGGTCTTCGACGGCTACACCTTC. As protein: CASSLRVFDGYTF.

The chain couples TRBV15 to TRBJ2-3, with D uncertain. The V end was cut by 0 bases, the J end by 4 bases, with 11 bases between. Germline loops: CDR1 LNHNV, CDR2 YYDKDF (reference sequence). CDR3 length: 15 residues. The CDR3 bases are TGTGCCACCAGCAGAGATAGTGGGGATCCAGATACGCAGTATTTT. This gives the protein CATSRDSGDPDTQYF.

The V call is TRBV2, the J call TRBJ1-1; D ambiguous. This CDR3 has 15 residues. Germline lookup yields CDR1 SNHLY and CDR2 FYNNEI. V was trimmed by 4 bases and J by 1 base, leaving 13 bases between them. CDR3 DNA sequence: TGTGCCAGCAGTGTGCACGGGGTCGGGAACACTGAAGCTTTCTTT. It yields the protein CASSVHGVGNTEAFF. Full variable domain (missing parts from reference TRBV2 and TRBJ1-1): EPEVTQTPSHQVTQMGQEVILRCVPISNHLYFYWYRQILGQKVEFLVSFYNNEISEKSEIFDDQFSVERPDGSNFTLKIRSTKLEDSAMYFCASSVHGVGNTEAFFGQGTRLTVV.

Regarding this clone: The identical CDR3 is also encoded by other nucleotide sequences in the sample. The V call is TRBV7-3, the J call TRBJ2-3; 7 bases line up with TRBD2. This CDR3 is 16 amino acids long. Germline trimming cut 2 bases from V and 1 base from J; bases unmatched to any gene: 6. The germline V gene has CDR1 SGHTA and CDR2 FQGTGA. CDR3 DNA: TGTGCCAGCAGCTTATCGGCTAGCGGCCGCACAGATACGCAGTATTTT. This encodes CASSLSASGRTDTQYF.

This clone has a single count. The chain links TRBV4-1 to TRBJ1-3, with D perhaps matching TRBD1 (5 bases). Between the trimmed V and J ends, which lost 0 bases and 8 bases, there was a span of 23 bases. The CDR3 is 18 residues long. Per germline, CDR1 MGHRA and CDR2 YSYEKL. The DNA for the CDR3 is TGCGCCAGCAGCCAAGAGGAAGGGCCGGGACGCATTGTGTACACCATATATTTT. Translation: CASSQEEGPGRIVYTIYF.

The table lists this clone with a few counts. V usage is TRBV15 and J usage is TRBJ1-4; D perhaps matches TRBD1 (5 bases). V lost 3 bases and J 7 bases, leaving 9 bases between the germline ends. Germline CDR1 LNHNV, CDR2 YYDKDF (reference sequence). CDR3 length: 13 amino acids. This CDR3 reads CATSRGGGEKLFF. The CDR3 DNA follows: TGTGCCACCAGCAGGGGGGGTGGTGAAAAACTGTTTTTT.

This clone was recorded once. The chain combines TRBV6-5 with TRBJ1-1; D not resolved. This CDR3 is 14 amino acids long. V was cut by 8 bases and J by 0 bases, with 13 bases left in between. Germline V gene data show CDR1 as MNHEY and CDR2 as SVGAGI. DNA of the CDR3: TGTGCCAGCGGACCGGGGTCAATGAACACTGAAGCTTTCTTT. Translation gives CASGPGSMNTEAFF.

A few counts support this clone. CDR3 residues: CASSSSARYYGYTF. CDR3 coding DNA: TGTGCCAGCAGCTCATCCGCGCGCTACTATGGCTACACCTTC. V gene TRBV7-9 combines with J gene TRBJ1-2, with unresolved D. The CDR3 has 14 amino acids. CDR1 and CDR2 from the germline V gene are SEHNR and FQNEAQ (reference sequence). The V end lost 4 bases, the J end lost 3 bases, and 12 bases lay between the germline ends. The full variable domain, with the rest looked up from reference TRBV7-9 and TRBJ1-2, is DTGVSQNPRHKITKRGQNVTFRCDPISEHNRLYWYRQTLGQGPEFLTYFQNEAQLEKSRLLSDRFSAERPKGSFSTLEIQRTEQGDSAMYLCASSSSARYYGYTFGSGTRLTVV.

This clone was counted a single time. This chain uses TRBV5-1 with TRBJ1-2; tentative D call: TRBD1 (5 bases). The V end lost 3 bases, the J end lost 6 bases, and 18 bases lay between the germline ends. CDR3 length equals 15 residues. Germline CDR1 is SGHRS and CDR2 is YFSETQ. The CDR3 coding sequence is TGCGCCAGCAGCTCGGGACGGACTATGGGCCATGGCTACACCTTC. It is translated as CASSSGRTMGHGYTF.

The V gene is TRBV7-2, the J gene TRBJ2-5; TRBD2 aligns across 11 bases. CDR3 size: 18 residues. In germline, CDR1 is SGHTA, CDR2 FQGNSA. J was trimmed by 4 bases and V by 4 bases; bases with no gene match: 14. The CDR3 nucleotides are TGTGCCAGCAGCTCCTTATTAGCGGGGGGGGCGGTAGGAGAGACCCAGTACTTC. Encoded protein: CASSSLLAGGAVGETQYF.

The chain carries TRBV11-3 and TRBJ2-1; D not certain. The germline V gene has CDR1 SGHNT and CDR2 YENEEA. V dropped 1 base and J dropped 9 bases, with 7 bases sitting between them. The CDR3 is 12 residues long. The CDR3 bases are TGTGCCAGCAGCTTAGTGAAATTTGAGCAGTTCTTC. This translates into CASSLVKFEQFF.

The V call is TRBV6-5, the J call TRBJ2-3; 7 nucleotides line up with TRBD2. The CDR3 spans 15 residues. Germline CDR1 is MNHEY and CDR2 is SVGAGI. After removal of 3 bases from V and 4 bases from J, the junction contained 7 bases not matched to a gene. The CDR3 nucleotides read TGTGCCAGCAGTTATTGGCGGGAGCCGCCAGATACGCAGTATTTT. It yields the protein CASSYWREPPDTQYF.

This clone was seen only a few times. This chain uses TRBV5-1 with TRBJ2-3; tentative D call: TRBD2 (5 bases). Per germline, CDR1 SGHRS and CDR2 YFSETQ. The length of the CDR3 is 13 residues. V was shortened by 4 bases and J by 2 bases, with 8 bases between the two germline ends. The CDR3 sequence is CASSRDYTDTQYF. The CDR3, as DNA: TGCGCCAGCAGCCGAGACTACACAGATACGCAGTATTTT.

The chain employs TRBV5-4 and TRBJ2-4; 7 bases are shared with TRBD1. The trim removed 1 base at V and 8 bases at J, leaving 9 bases unmatched. Germline V CDR1 and CDR2: SGHNT, YYREEE (reference sequence). The CDR3 extends over 15 amino acids. This chain's CDR3 is CASSLSGQMSDIQYF. The CDR3 nucleotides are TGTGCCAGCAGCTTGTCGGGACAGATGTCAGACATTCAGTACTTC.

The rearrangement uses TRBV10-3 and TRBJ2-1, with a weak D call TRBD1 (6 bases). Germline CDR1 is ENHRY and CDR2 is SYGVKD. V lost 3 bases and J 1 base, leaving 16 bases between the germline ends. The CDR3 consists of 17 residues. The CDR3 is CAISEPVTGNSYNEQFF. The CDR3 nucleotides read TGTGCCATCAGTGAACCTGTGACAGGTAATTCCTACAATGAGCAGTTCTTC.

The table lists this clone with a few counts. The V gene is TRBV7-9, the J gene TRBJ1-5; D not resolved. The germline V gene encodes CDR1 SEHNR and CDR2 FQNEAQ (reference sequence). CDR3 length equals 12 residues. V was shortened by 1 base and J by 6 bases, with 4 bases between the two germline ends. The CDR3 loop is CASSLVGQPQHF. DNA for the CDR3: TGTGCCAGCAGCTTAGTAGGTCAGCCCCAGCATTTT.

The DNA for the CDR3 is TGTGCCAGCAGCTTATACTCGGGGGGCGCTCCGTCCGGCTACACCTTC. Translated: CASSLYSGGAPSGYTF. The chain is built from TRBV11-2 and TRBJ1-2, with D possibly matching TRBD1 (6 bases). Trimming removed 2 bases at V and 8 bases at J, with 21 bases between. Germline V CDR1 and CDR2: SGHAT, FQNNGV. The CDR3 is 16 amino acids.

This clone appeared a few times. This chain links TRBV7-9 with TRBJ2-5; 7 nucleotides match TRBD1. Per germline, CDR1 SEHNR and CDR2 FQNEAQ (reference sequence). Germline trimming cut 6 bases from V and 5 bases from J; bases unmatched to any gene: 12. This CDR3 is 15 amino acids long. CDR3 in amino acids: CASRPNRGERETQYF. The DNA for the CDR3 is TGTGCCAGCAGACCCAACAGGGGCGAAAGGGAGACCCAGTACTTC.

V gene TRBV5-1 combines with J gene TRBJ2-1; D may match TRBD1 or TRBD2 (5 bases each). Germline CDR1 and CDR2: SGHRS and YFSETQ. This CDR3 contains 14 residues. Trimming stripped 4 bases from V and 8 bases from J, with 16 bases between. CDR3 loop: CASSLGTLGDEQFF. The CDR3 nucleotides are TGCGCCAGCAGCCTGGGGACCCTGGGGGATGAGCAGTTCTTC.